One sample yielded the 25 T cell receptor beta chains listed below, sequenced in a study of glioma-infiltrating T cells after dendritic cell vaccination. TCRdb keeps only in-frame clones here, not all; method: immunoSEQ multiplex PCR. The repertoire holds 20,000 to 25,000 clones, with 79% as singletons. The sequencing used blood, collected before dendritic cell vaccination. Receptors were obtained from a human donor with glioblastoma.

This clone was detected a few times. J is TRBJ1-6 and V is TRBV27; TRBD1 might be the D (5 bases). Trimming took 9 bases from V and 11 from J, leaving 11 bases between them. This CDR3 is 11 amino acids long. Germline assignment: CDR1 MNHEY and CDR2 SMNVEV (reference sequence). The CDR3 sequence: CASGAPAPLHF. In DNA, the CDR3 is TGTGCCAGTGGGGCCCCGGCACCCCTCCACTTT.

The rearrangement uses TRBV19 and TRBJ2-5; weak D call: TRBD1 (6 bases). CDR3 length: 15 residues. Between the trimmed V and J ends, which lost 6 bases and 1 base, there was a span of 15 bases. Germline CDR1 reads LNHDA; CDR2 reads SQIVND (reference sequence). The CDR3 protein is CASSPSRTAQETQYF. Written as DNA, the CDR3 is TGTGCCAGTAGCCCATCCAGGACAGCCCAAGAGACCCAGTACTTC.

This clone came up once. The chain is built from TRBV11-3 and TRBJ1-5, with 7 bases identical to TRBD1. The J segment lost 0 bases and the V segment lost 7 bases, leaving 15 bases of the junction unmatched. There are 18 residues in the CDR3. Germline CDR1 reads SGHNT; CDR2 reads YENEEA. The CDR3 nucleotides read TGTGCCAGCACCCGAAGCGGACAGGCCGCGTATAGCAATCAGCCCCAGCATTTT. Translated, it gives CASTRSGQAAYSNQPQHF.

This clone was detected only a few times. This rearrangement joins TRBV6-1 to TRBJ1-1, with D uncertain. CDR1 is MNHNS and CDR2 is SASEGT in the germline V gene. V dropped 3 bases and J dropped 0 bases, with 5 bases sitting between them. The CDR3 covers 13 residues. For the CDR3, the DNA is TGTGCCAGCAGTGACAGGATGAACACTGAAGCTTTCTTT. Its protein is CASSDRMNTEAFF.

This chain connects TRBV30 to TRBJ2-3; D is undetermined. V lost 4 bases, J lost 6 bases, and 8 bases lay in between. The CDR3 loop spans 11 amino acids. CDR1 GTSNPN and CDR2 SVGIG come from the germline V gene (reference sequence). CDR3 bases: TGTGCCTGGACCGAGCTGGATACGCAGTATTTT. It codes for CAWTELDTQYF.

This sequence joins TRBV11-2 and TRBJ1-2; D gene unclear. This CDR3 spans 16 amino acids. Germline V gene lookup returns CDR1 SGHAT and CDR2 FQNNGV. The V end was cut by 5 bases, the J end by 7 bases, with 23 bases between. CDR3 coding DNA: TGTGCCAGCAGCCCCCTCCGAACAGTAGTTGATGGTGGCTACACCTTC. Protein: CASSPLRTVVDGGYTF.

A few counts support this clone. The V and J genes are TRBV10-3 and TRBJ2-2; the match to TRBD1 covers 7 bases. Trimming at V came to 4 bases and at J to 5 bases, leaving 7 bases not matched to a gene. The CDR3 has 15 amino acids. Germline V gene data show CDR1 as ENHRY and CDR2 as SYGVKD. For the CDR3, the DNA is TGTGCCATCAGTGGCGATACGACAGGGACCGGGGAGCTGTTTTTT. As protein: CAISGDTTGTGELFF.

The V call is TRBV7-9, the J call TRBJ2-3, with 14 positions matching TRBD2. Germline CDR1 and CDR2: SEHNR and FQNEAQ (reference sequence). V shed 4 bases and J 2 bases; nucleotides not matched to a gene: 5. The CDR3 is made up of 17 amino acids. CDR3 in DNA: TGTGCCAGCAGCTGGGCGGGACTAGCGGGAGACACAGATACGCAGTATTTT. Translation: CASSWAGLAGDTDTQYF.

The chain is built from TRBV5-4 and TRBJ2-5; maybe TRBD2 (6 bases). The CDR3 runs to 14 residues. In germline, CDR1 is SGHNT, CDR2 YYREEE (reference sequence). V lost 0 bases to trimming and J lost 5 bases, with 11 bases between them. Here the CDR3 reads CASSLAGTWETQYF. The CDR3 region has the DNA TGTGCCAGCAGCTTGGCCGGGACTTGGGAGACCCAGTACTTC.

The rearrangement links TRBV10-2 to TRBJ2-5; 7 nucleotides agree with TRBD2. Germline CDR1 reads WSHSY; CDR2 reads SAAADI. V lost 3 bases, J lost 5 bases, and 6 bases stayed unmatched. This CDR3 has 14 amino acids. The CDR3 DNA reads as TGCGCCAGCAGTGATGGGAGGGTCCGGGAGACCCAGTACTTC. It encodes CASSDGRVRETQYF.

A single count supports this clone. This rearrangement joins TRBV2 to TRBJ1-2; D not resolved. Germline lookup yields CDR1 SNHLY and CDR2 FYNNEI. The CDR3 is made up of 15 amino acids. V was pared by 2 bases and J by 2 bases, with 12 bases between. The CDR3 protein is CASSESHVRNYGYTF. The CDR3 DNA reads TGTGCCAGCAGTGAATCGCACGTGAGGAACTATGGCTACACCTTC. Drawing the rest from reference TRBV2 and TRBJ1-2, the complete variable domain is EPEVTQTPSHQVTQMGQEVILRCVPISNHLYFYWYRQILGQKVEFLVSFYNNEISEKSEIFDDQFSVERPDGSNFTLKIRSTKLEDSAMYFCASSESHVRNYGYTFGSGTRLTVV.

The gene calls are TRBV27 and TRBJ1-4, with 8 positions matching TRBD1. This CDR3 comprises 15 residues. Germline V gene lookup returns CDR1 MNHEY and CDR2 SMNVEV (reference sequence). V trimming: 5 bases; J trimming: 12 bases; junction bases outside the gene matches: 14. CDR3 nucleotides: TGTGCCAGCAGTCCGCGGACAGGGTACAATGAGGAACTGTTTTTT. Amino acids: CASSPRTGYNEELFF. The entire variable domain, with the rest obtained from reference TRBV27 and TRBJ1-4, is as follows: EAQVTQNPRYLITVTGKKLTVTCSQNMNHEYMSWYRQDPGLGLRQIYYSMNVEVTDKGDVPEGYKVSRKEKRNFPLILESPSPNQTSLYFCASSPRTGYNEELFFGSGTQLSVL.

The chain links TRBV7-9 to TRBJ2-3; TRBD2 matches at 9 bases. The CDR3 is made up of 14 amino acids. V lost 5 bases and J lost 5; bases outside the gene matches: 5. In germline, CDR1 is SEHNR, CDR2 FQNEAQ (reference sequence). The CDR3 reads CASSRTSEGDTQYF. DNA of the CDR3: TGTGCCAGCAGCCGGACTAGCGAGGGAGATACGCAGTATTTT.

V and J are TRBV10-3 and TRBJ2-7, with 12 bases aligning to TRBD2. V lost 10 bases, J lost 5 bases, and 15 bases stayed unmatched. Germline values: CDR1 ENHRY, CDR2 SYGVKD. The CDR3 covers 16 residues. DNA for the CDR3: TGTGCCAGCCCTGGTATTACTAGCGGGAGGTCAGACGAGCAGTACTTC. Protein sequence: CASPGITSGRSDEQYF.

The CDR3 here is CASSESLAGVYNEQFF. Written as DNA, the CDR3 is TGTGCCAGCAGTGAATCGCTAGCGGGAGTATACAATGAGCAGTTCTTC. The chain joins TRBV6-1 to TRBJ2-1; 10 bases fit TRBD2. Germline CDR1 and CDR2: MNHNS and SASEGT. This CDR3 has 16 residues. V was pared by 2 bases and J by 4 bases, with 5 bases of the junction left unmatched.

The chain uses TRBV29-1 and TRBJ2-7; tentatively, D is TRBD2 (5 bases). Germline CDR1 is SQVTM and CDR2 is ANQGSEA. The CDR3 runs 13 residues. Trimming took off 3 bases at V and 5 bases at J, with 14 bases between the two ends. The CDR3, as DNA: TGCAGCGTTGATCGGCTAGCTCTTAACGAGCAGTACTTC. This gives the protein CSVDRLALNEQYF.

The sample holds one count of this clone. The chain combines TRBV19 with TRBJ2-1; D is ambiguous. Trimming left V 5 bases short and J 7 bases short, with 12 bases between. The germline gives CDR1 LNHDA, CDR2 SQIVND (reference sequence). This CDR3 has 13 amino acids. Here the CDR3 DNA reads TGTGCCAGTAGTGCGCCGGGTAGGAATGAGCAGTTCTTC. Translated, it gives CASSAPGRNEQFF.

The chain carries TRBV7-3 and TRBJ2-2; 7 nucleotides line up with TRBD2. CDR1 is SGHTA and CDR2 is FQGTGA in the germline V gene. This CDR3 spans 14 amino acids. V lost 8 bases and J lost 9; bases outside the gene matches: 12. CDR3 sequence reads: CASGHEGGPRELFF. CDR3 sequence (DNA): TGTGCCAGCGGTCATGAGGGAGGGCCCCGGGAGCTGTTTTTT.

The chain links TRBV5-1 to TRBJ2-6, with unresolved D. CDR3 length: 16 amino acids. Per germline, CDR1 SGHRS and CDR2 YFSETQ. With 4 bases removed from V and 0 bases from J, the gap between germline ends came to 11 bases. In nucleotides, the CDR3 is TGCGCCAGCAGCGGAACAGCCATCTCTGGGGCCAACGTCCTGACTTTC. Its translation: CASSGTAISGANVLTF.

Only a few counts were recorded for this clone. The chain has TRBV6-5 and TRBJ2-1; possibly TRBD1 for D (6 bases). Germline V lookup: CDR1 MNHEY, CDR2 SVGAGI. The V end was cut by 7 bases, the J end by 7 bases, with 14 bases between. There are 13 residues in the CDR3. CDR3 sequence reads: CASIDTDRNEQFF. The CDR3 DNA reads TGTGCCAGCATCGACACCGACAGGAATGAGCAGTTCTTC.

The gene calls are TRBV5-1 and TRBJ2-5; D perhaps matches TRBD1 (7 bases). The CDR3 covers 15 residues. Trimming left V 2 bases short and J 2 bases short, with 13 bases between. Per the germline V gene, CDR1 is SGHRS and CDR2 is YFSETQ. The CDR3 nucleotides are TGCGCCAGCAGCTTTGGCGGGACAGTACAAGAGACCCAGTACTTC. Translation: CASSFGGTVQETQYF.

This clone was recorded once. The V call is TRBV29-1, the J call TRBJ1-1; 10 nucleotides align to TRBD1. The CDR3 totals 14 residues. With V trimmed by 7 bases and J by 3 bases, 8 bases remained unmatched. CDR1 and CDR2 (germline): SQVTM, ANQGSEA. The CDR3 loop reads CSGARDRGYTEAFF. In DNA form, the CDR3 reads TGCAGCGGCGCTAGGGACAGGGGCTACACTGAAGCTTTCTTT.

V usage is TRBV7-8 and J usage is TRBJ1-5, with 7 bases lining up with TRBD1. Germline-derived CDR1 and CDR2 are SGHVS and FQNEAQ. J was trimmed by 5 bases and V by 5 bases; bases with no gene match: 9. The CDR3 contains 15 residues. CDR3 coding DNA: TGTGCCAGCAGCCGAGCACAGGGGCCCCATCAGCCCCAGCATTTT. This sequence encodes CASSRAQGPHQPQHF.

The chain links TRBV6-5 to TRBJ2-3; no firm D call. V was shortened by 5 bases and J by 6 bases, with 12 bases between the two germline ends. CDR1 and CDR2 from the germline V gene are MNHEY and SVGAGI. The CDR3 extends over 13 amino acids. The CDR3 DNA reads TGTGCCAGCAGTCTCCGGGTTTGGGATACGCAGTATTTT. Its translation is CASSLRVWDTQYF.

Of note for this clone: This likely reflects a read error, since a far larger clone is one base away. Other DNA sequences from this sample encode an identical CDR3 as well. This chain connects TRBV6-4 to TRBJ2-7; possibly TRBD2 for D (6 bases). The CDR3 totals 15 residues. Germline values: CDR1 MRHNA, CDR2 SNTAGT. V was pared by 3 bases and J by 0 bases, with 12 bases between. The DNA of the CDR3 is TGTGCCAGCAGTGAGTACGCGGGACCCTCCTACGAGCAGTACTTC. It is translated as CASSEYAGPSYEQYF.